A single sample is the source of the 31 T cell receptor beta chains below, sequenced in a study of T cell repertoires in cytomegalovirus infection. Each CDR3 protein gets one entry after TCRdb re-called the reads with MiXCR. Among roughly 150,000 distinct CDR3 sequences listed, about 31% were seen once. The antigens for these receptors are not known. The starting material was CD8+ T cells from cultured PBMCs, obtained from culture after CMV antigen stimulation. These TCRs come from a human donor in good health (CMV status not recorded). Some clones in this sample may be carry-over from other donors' samples.

This clonotype was seen repeatedly, ten times or more. The rearrangement joins TRBV7-2 to TRBJ1-6; the match to TRBD1 covers 9 bases. Germline lookup yields CDR1 SGHTA and CDR2 FQGNSA. J lost 10 bases, V lost 4 bases, and 11 bases had no gene match. The length of the CDR3 is 16 residues. The CDR3 sequence is CASSYGAGTGLSPLHF. The CDR3 DNA follows: TGTGCCAGCAGCTATGGAGCCGGGACAGGGCTATCACCCCTCCACTTT. Supplemented by reference TRBV7-2 and TRBJ1-6, the full variable domain reads GAGVSQSPSNKVTEKGKDVELRCDPISGHTALYWYRQSLGQGLEFLIYFQGNSAPDKSGLPSDRFSAERTGGSVSTLTIQRTQQEDSAVYLCASSYGAGTGLSPLHFGNGTRLTVT.

This clonotype has more than one count but fewer than ten. CDR3 in DNA: TGTGCCAGCGAAAAACTAGATTACAATGAGCAGTTCTTC. Translated: CASEKLDYNEQFF. V usage is TRBV28 and J usage is TRBJ2-1; tentatively, D is TRBD2 (5 bases). CDR3 size: 13 residues. Germline assignment: CDR1 MDHEN and CDR2 SYDVKM. V lost 8 bases and J 4 bases, leaving 12 bases between the germline ends.

This clonotype appeared a single time. The genes are TRBV6-1 and TRBJ1-5; no clear D. V shed 2 bases and J shed 8 bases, with 4 bases lying between them. The CDR3 is 11 residues long. Germline CDR1 MNHNS, CDR2 SASEGT. CDR3 nucleotides: TGTGCCAGCAGTGAAATTAAGCCCCAGCATTTT. Its protein is CASSEIKPQHF.

In this sample, this clonotype turned up a few times. J is TRBJ2-2 and V is TRBV28, with D perhaps matching TRBD2 (6 bases). The V gene lost 1 base and the J gene lost 5 bases, with 20 bases spanning the gap. This CDR3 contains 18 residues. Germline CDR1 and CDR2: MDHEN and SYDVKM. The CDR3 region has the DNA TGTGCCAGCAGTTTATATTTTACGGGGGAGCTACTTACCGGGGAGCTGTTTTTT. Amino acids: CASSLYFTGELLTGELFF.

This clonotype was seen at least ten times. V usage is TRBV12-3 or TRBV12-4 and J usage is TRBJ2-1; 8 bases are a match to TRBD2. The CDR3 has 15 amino acids. Unmatched junction bases numbered 9, after V lost 7 bases and J lost 4 bases. The CDR3 nucleotides read TGTGCCAGCACCTCCGGGGGGGCCGTGTACAATGAGCAGTTCTTC. Protein sequence: CASTSGGAVYNEQFF.

The chain is built from TRBV5-1 and TRBJ2-5, with D maybe TRBD1 (5 bases). Per germline, CDR1 SGHRS and CDR2 YFSETQ. This CDR3 region has 15 residues. V was shortened by 4 bases and J by 1 base, with 14 bases between the two germline ends. CDR3 nucleotide sequence: TGCGCCAGCAGCCCCATTTGGGGCTTCCAAGAGACCCAGTACTTC. Its protein product is CASSPIWGFQETQYF.

This clonotype showed up just a few times. The rearrangement joins TRBV11-1 to TRBJ2-2; either TRBD1 or TRBD2 may fit D (5 bases each). Between the trimmed V and J ends, which lost 5 bases and 7 bases, there was a span of 11 bases. The CDR3 is 13 amino acids. Germline values: CDR1 SGHAT, CDR2 FQDESV (reference sequence). The CDR3 coding sequence is TGTGCCAGCAGCCCCCGGGGCAACGGGGAGCTGTTTTTT. This codes for CASSPRGNGELFF.

In its sample, this clonotype was seen a few times. This chain links TRBV12-3 or TRBV12-4 with TRBJ1-4, with 9 bases fitting TRBD1. The CDR3 consists of 14 residues. V gave up 6 bases and J gave up 3 bases; unmatched junction bases: 2. CDR3 nucleotides: TGTGCCAGCAGGGACAGGGGAGCTAATGAAAAACTGTTTTTT. It yields the protein CASRDRGANEKLFF.

V and J are TRBV19 and TRBJ2-1, with D maybe TRBD2 (5 bases). Looked up from germline, CDR1 is LNHDA and CDR2 is SQIVND (reference sequence). There are 16 residues in the CDR3. The V end was cut by 4 bases, the J end by 2 bases, with 15 bases between. CDR3 coding DNA: TGTGCCAGTAGTAACTTGGCTAGCTCGACCTACAATGAGCAGTTCTTC. This gives the protein CASSNLASSTYNEQFF. Variable domain in full (rest from reference TRBV19 and TRBJ2-1): DGGITQSPKYLFRKEGQNVTLSCEQNLNHDAMYWYRQDPGQGLRLIYYSQIVNDFQKGDIAEGYSVSREKKESFPLTVTSAQKNPTAFYLCASSNLASSTYNEQFFGPGTRLTVL.

The J gene is TRBJ2-5, the V gene TRBV6-6, with 12 bases matching TRBD2. The V and J ends lost 2 bases and 0 bases, in that order; junction bases with no gene match: 7. This CDR3 comprises 18 residues. Germline V gene lookup returns CDR1 MNHNY and CDR2 SVGAGI (reference sequence). In DNA, the CDR3 is TGTGCCAGCAGTTACCCCGCCGGACTAGCGGGGAACCAAGAGACCCAGTACTTC. Its protein product is CASSYPAGLAGNQETQYF.

This clonotype was counted many times. V gene TRBV7-9 combines with J gene TRBJ2-1; D gene unclear. The CDR3 is 16 amino acids. CDR1 SEHNR and CDR2 FQNEAQ come from the germline V gene (reference sequence). V lost 1 base to trimming and J lost 3 bases, with 13 bases between them. The CDR3 coding sequence is TGTGCCAGCAGCTTAGAGGGCAGAAAAGGCTACAATGAGCAGTTCTTC. The encoded protein is CASSLEGRKGYNEQFF.

Note on this clonotype: A much larger clone lies one base from this, so it may be a read error. This chain connects TRBV7-2 to TRBJ2-3; no reliable D call. The ends were cut back, 2 bases at V and 0 bases at J, with 12 bases in the middle. CDR3 length: 16 residues. CDR1 is SGHTA and CDR2 is FQGNSA in the germline V gene. The CDR3 loop reads CASSLRQKSSTDTQYF. CDR3 in DNA: TGTGCCAGCAGCTTAAGGCAGAAAAGTAGCACAGATACGCAGTATTTT.

The V and J genes are TRBV6-5 and TRBJ2-7, with D uncertain. Germline V CDR1 and CDR2: MNHEY, SVGAGI. Trimming took 6 bases from V and 6 from J, leaving 12 bases between them. The CDR3 contains 12 residues. The CDR3 protein is CASSSSTVEQYF. In DNA, the CDR3 is TGTGCCAGCAGCTCATCCACTGTCGAGCAGTACTTC.

The chain carries TRBV15 and TRBJ1-4; D gene unclear. The CDR3 length is 15 residues. Germline values: CDR1 LNHNV, CDR2 YYDKDF (reference sequence). V dropped 9 bases and J dropped 6 bases, with 20 bases sitting between them. The CDR3 DNA reads as TGTGCCACTAAACCCTCCAGGCTAAGGGATGAAAAACTGTTTTTT. It specifies CATKPSRLRDEKLFF. The variable domain in full, with the rest retrieved from reference TRBV15 and TRBJ1-4, is DAMVIQNPRYQVTQFGKPVTLSCSQTLNHNVMYWYQQKSSQAPKLLFHYYDKDFNNEADTPDNFQSRRPNTSFCFLDIRSPGLGDTAMYLCATKPSRLRDEKLFFGSGTQLSVL.

This clonotype has a handful of counts. The chain employs TRBV7-8 and TRBJ2-5, with 9 bases aligning to TRBD2. CDR3 length equals 15 residues. Germline-derived CDR1 and CDR2 are SGHVS and FQNEAQ. Trimming cost V 1 base and J 2 bases; bases outside gene matches: 2. The CDR3 spells CASSLDLAGQETQYF. In nucleotides, the CDR3 is TGTGCCAGCAGCTTAGACCTAGCGGGGCAAGAGACCCAGTACTTC.

This chain links TRBV7-6 with TRBJ2-5; 10 bases are shared with TRBD1. The CDR3 totals 19 residues. Germline V gene sequence: CDR1 SGHVS, CDR2 FNYEAQ. V shed 8 bases and J 5 bases; nucleotides not matched to a gene: 23. CDR3 sequence (DNA): TGTGCCAGCGTAGGAGCGGGACAGGGGCCTCATAGGGCCGCGGAGACCCAGTACTTC. It translates to CASVGAGQGPHRAAETQYF.

This clonotype has a handful of counts. The chain uses TRBV19 and TRBJ1-2; D may be TRBD1 (6 bases). V lost 5 bases, J lost 2 bases, and 15 bases lay in between. This CDR3 is 15 amino acids long. Germline CDR1 reads LNHDA; CDR2 reads SQIVND (reference sequence). The CDR3 DNA sequence: TGTGCCAGTAGTCCTCTCGTGGGACACAACTATGGCTACACCTTC. Its translation is CASSPLVGHNYGYTF.

The chain couples TRBV6-5 to TRBJ2-2, with a possible D match to TRBD2 (5 bases). Trimming removed 4 bases at V and 5 bases at J, with 11 bases between. From germline, CDR1 is MNHEY and CDR2 SVGAGI. The CDR3 spans 14 residues. CDR3 sequence (DNA): TGTGCCAGCAGTTGGGCCGGGGAAACCGGGGAGCTGTTTTTT. Residues: CASSWAGETGELFF.

This clonotype was found a few times. CDR3 sequence (DNA): TGTGCCAGCTCGCCTACCCTGACCCGGGGTATGAACACTGAAGCTTTCTTT. As protein: CASSPTLTRGMNTEAFF. The rearrangement joins TRBV18 to TRBJ1-1; no definite D call. V lost 6 bases to trimming and J lost 0 bases, with 20 bases between them. The germline gives CDR1 KGHSH, CDR2 LQKENI. This CDR3 has 17 residues.

The gene calls are TRBV29-1 and TRBJ1-2; possible D gene TRBD1, 5 bases. Germline V gives CDR1 SQVTM, CDR2 ANQGSEA. The CDR3 has 13 amino acids. V dropped 6 bases and J dropped 1 base, with 12 bases sitting between them. The CDR3 nucleotides are TGCAGCGTGGGGGGGGACGATAACTATGGCTACACCTTC. Protein product: CSVGGDDNYGYTF.

In DNA form, the CDR3 reads TGTGCCAGCAGTCCTCCCCTCCAGGGGGCCTCCTACAATGAGCAGTTCTTC. It yields the protein CASSPPLQGASYNEQFF. This sequence joins TRBV28 and TRBJ2-1; 8 bases map to TRBD1. J lost 0 bases, V lost 5 bases, and 9 bases had no gene match. Germline assignment: CDR1 MDHEN and CDR2 SYDVKM. This CDR3 contains 17 residues.

V usage is TRBV7-6 and J usage is TRBJ1-1, with D tentatively TRBD1 (5 bases). CDR1 is SGHVS and CDR2 is FNYEAQ in the germline V gene. There are 17 residues in the CDR3. The V and J ends lost 11 bases and 4 bases respectively, with 29 bases between them. The CDR3 DNA reads TGTGCCTCGTGCGGGGCGGGCATAGGGGAGATCCGCACTGAAGCTTTCTTT. It encodes CASCGAGIGEIRTEAFF. The full variable domain, its missing parts supplied by reference TRBV7-6 and TRBJ1-1, is GAGVSQSPRYKVTKRGQDVALRCDPISGHVSLYWYRQALGQGPEFLTYFNYEAQQDKSGLPNDRFSAERPEGSISTLTIQRTEQRDSAMYRCASCGAGIGEIRTEAFFGQGTRLTVV.

This clonotype was seen more than once but under ten times. This chain links TRBV28 with TRBJ2-7; D perhaps matches TRBD2 (6 bases). From germline, CDR1 is MDHEN and CDR2 SYDVKM. Trimming stripped 7 bases from V and 0 bases from J, with 16 bases between. The CDR3 consists of 15 residues. CDR3 nucleotide sequence: TGTGCCAGCACCCCCGGGCTCGGGGGCTCCTACGAGCAGTACTTC. This codes for CASTPGLGGSYEQYF.

The rearrangement uses TRBV29-1 and TRBJ1-2; 8 bases are a match to TRBD1. V trimming: 7 bases; J trimming: 7 bases; junction bases outside the gene matches: 11. Germline V gene sequence: CDR1 SQVTM, CDR2 ANQGSEA. The CDR3 extends over 13 amino acids. CDR3 DNA: TGCAGCGCGAGACAGGGGTTATCAAGTGGCTACACCTTC. This sequence encodes CSARQGLSSGYTF.

CDR3 DNA: TGCGCCAGCAGCTTGGCCACGACCGGGACAGGGGACGGTTCACCCCTCCACTTT. Amino acids: CASSLATTGTGDGSPLHF. The rearrangement links TRBV5-1 to TRBJ1-6; 10 bases agree with TRBD1. Germline V gives CDR1 SGHRS, CDR2 YFSETQ. This CDR3 spans 18 amino acids. V lost 0 bases to trimming and J lost 9 bases; unmatched junction nucleotides: 12.

At least ten counts were recorded for this clonotype. The chain is built from TRBV5-6 and TRBJ2-7; 10 nucleotides align to TRBD2. Germline V CDR1 and CDR2: SGHDT, YYEEEE. V gave up 4 bases and J gave up 0 bases; unmatched junction bases: 7. The CDR3 is 16 amino acids. CDR3 sequence reads: CASSIALAGSSYEQYF. CDR3 nucleotide sequence: TGTGCCAGCAGCATCGCACTAGCGGGGAGCTCCTACGAGCAGTACTTC.

This clonotype came up a few times. V gene TRBV12-3 or TRBV12-4 combines with J gene TRBJ1-2, with no clear D. This CDR3 has 13 residues. Trimming took 7 bases from V and 0 from J, leaving 9 bases between them. The chain's CDR3 is CASMVRANYGYTF. The CDR3 nucleotides read TGTGCCAGCATGGTCAGAGCTAACTATGGCTACACCTTC.

The chain combines TRBV11-1 with TRBJ2-1, with D perhaps matching TRBD1 (6 bases). This CDR3 comprises 12 residues. Germline assignment: CDR1 SGHAT and CDR2 FQDESV (reference sequence). The V gene lost 5 bases and the J gene lost 8 bases, with 10 bases spanning the gap. The CDR3 DNA follows: TGTGCCAGCAGCCCAGGGGTGCATGAGCAGTTCTTC. Its translation is CASSPGVHEQFF. Variable domain in full (rest from reference TRBV11-1 and TRBJ2-1): EAEVAQSPRYKITEKSQAVAFWCDPISGHATLYWYRQILGQGPELLVQFQDESVVDDSQLPKDRFSAERLKGVDSTLKIQPAELGDSAMYLCASSPGVHEQFFGPGTRLTVL.

The chain links TRBV15 to TRBJ2-1; D may be TRBD1 (6 bases). Trimming removed 0 bases at V and 6 bases at J, with 24 bases between. This CDR3 spans 19 amino acids. Germline loops: CDR1 LNHNV, CDR2 YYDKDF (reference sequence). For the CDR3, the DNA is TGTGCCACCAGCAGAGATACGGCCTATTCGGACAGCCGGGGCAATGAGCAGTTCTTC. Translated: CATSRDTAYSDSRGNEQFF.

This chain connects TRBV25-1 to TRBJ2-1; unclear D gene. Germline V gene data show CDR1 as MGHDK and CDR2 as SYGVNS. The CDR3 length is 14 residues. V shed 6 bases and J shed 0 bases, with 9 bases lying between them. CDR3: CASSDTSSYNEQFF. The CDR3 region has the DNA TGTGCCAGCAGCGACACGAGCTCCTACAATGAGCAGTTCTTC. Filled out from reference TRBV25-1 and TRBJ2-1, the complete variable domain reads EADIYQTPRYLVIGTGKKITLECSQTMGHDKMYWYQQDPGMELHLIHYSYGVNSTEKGDLSSESTVSRIRTEHFPLTLESARPSHTSQYLCASSDTSSYNEQFFGPGTRLTVL.

The chain recombines TRBV7-4 with TRBJ1-2; weak D call: TRBD1 (5 bases). The CDR3 has 14 amino acids. Germline V gene lookup returns CDR1 SGHVT and CDR2 SQSDAQ. V was pared by 4 bases and J by 0 bases, with 9 bases between. Here the CDR3 reads CASSSGATNYGYTF. The DNA of the CDR3 is TGTGCCAGCAGCTCCGGGGCCACTAACTATGGCTACACCTTC.